What follows is one T cell receptor (beta chain) and its context. The data derive from a study of tumour-infiltrating T cells in Burkitt lymphoma. Produced via immunoSEQ multiplex PCR; TCRdb's table is partial and in-frame only. This sample yields around 340 clones, of which around 12% are seen a single time; over 8.5% belongs to the top ten. Trimming cost V 5 bases and J 4 bases; bases outside gene matches: 14. The CDR3 runs to 17 residues. From germline, CDR1 is SEHNR and CDR2 FQNEAQ (reference sequence). V usage is TRBV7-9 and J usage is TRBJ2-1; 7 nucleotides line up with TRBD1. The specimen sequenced was tumor tissue. The clonotype originates from a human donor with Burkitt lymphoma. CDR3 loop: CASSLRPGQPGYNEQFF. CDR3 DNA sequence: TGTGCCAGCAGCCTACGACCGGGACAGCCTGGATACAATGAGCAGTTCTTC.